This T cell receptor (beta chain) is drawn from a study of cytomegalovirus exposure and HLA in healthy donors (dated by TCRdb to 2017 to 2019). About the full investigation: In an earlier analysis of roughly 590 of the donors, around 290 Gb of sequence data and 100 million or so unique TCR beta sequences from 150 million to 200 million T cells were reported. Rather than drawing on any new phenotypic data, the later analysis identified candidate immune exposures from TCR beta sequences and the way those sequences occurred across donors. Alongside the repertoire data, information on donor age, sex, ethnicity and CMV serostatus was compiled. Using immunosequencing, the study profiled T cell repertoires from some 670 subjects and related those repertoires to cytomegalovirus serostatus. Roughly five DR-DQ haplotypes were handled as single units for association and clustering, since linkage in the cohort was strong. A separate validation cohort of roughly 120 different subjects was used in addition to the approximately 670-subject first cohort. The study combined high-throughput TCR immunosequencing, statistical association of individual TCRs with disease status, and machine learning to predict cytomegalovirus infection status. A later genetic analysis took genome-wide SNP genotypes for about three fifths of the 666 donors and used that subset as a discovery cohort. Across 398 genotyped donors of the cohort, an average of approximately 240,000 unique TCR beta nucleotide sequences per donor were sequenced, and approximately 17% of those sequences were non-productive. Among the approximately 400 genotyped donors, under 90% belonged to the genetic ancestry cluster associated with self-reported Caucasian donors. The study aimed to test whether signatures of past pathogen exposure could be identified by cataloging public T cell receptors. Both class I and class II loci were covered by HLA typing, at four-digit resolution. The number of donors typed differed by locus, with about 620-630 for A, B, C, DRB1 and DQB1, around 500 for DQA1, 600 to 610 for DPA1, and about 450 for DPB1. To decide whether each TCR beta V gene segment behaved as functional or pseudogenic, an earlier analysis of approximately 590 of the donors relied on high-throughput TCR beta sequencing. Every discovery cohort repertoire had been produced on one sequencing platform. A later analysis re-analyzed previously published TCR beta repertoires from hundreds of donors and added high-resolution HLA genotyping to study TCR occurrence patterns. An early release covering around 630 HLA-typed donors comprised about 300 gigabases of sequencing data and around 80 million unique TCR sequences. The research as a whole found: A further reported finding was that TCR beta sequences accurately predicted the HLA-A and HLA-B alleles for most subjects in the first cohort. According to a later analysis, parvovirus B19, influenza, CMV and Epstein-Barr virus appeared linked to several top co-occurrence clusters. In an earlier analysis of roughly 500 of the donors, most TCR beta V segments appeared in productive rearrangements about 87% or about 30% of the time, broadly matching IMGT annotations. In a later analysis, most CMV-associated TCR beta chains were found to appear HLA-restricted, with HLA associations seemingly driven largely by CMV exposure. The 87-base-pair reads could not distinguish some IMGT-functional V segments, including TRBV6-2 and TRBV6-3, so those segments were excluded. Linkage disequilibrium might explain the correlated functional status among segregating V segments, but an unknown experimental factor could not be ruled out. CMV serostatus was the only immune exposure information available for the cohort. A cluster of highly shared sequence variants was judged likely to represent a technical artifact of the sequencing pipeline. Strong co-occurrence of HLA alleles, especially DR and DQ, made assigning TCR associations to individual alleles difficult. A later genetic analysis reported fewer N-insertions in productive TCRs among donors in an Asian-associated ancestry cluster than the approximately 670-donor mean. The study listed 170 or so TCR beta chains as associated with cytomegalovirus. Specific HLA alleles were associated with roughly 17,000 TCR beta sequences at a false discovery rate of 0.05 in a later analysis. Because some donors lacked HLA typing at each locus, the association tests relied only on the typed subset. In vitro tests confirmed that a few of the cytomegalovirus-associated TCR beta chains recognize cytomegalovirus antigens. Because counts were too low, 15 or so rarely observed V segments, including chromosome 9 orphons, were excluded from the earlier analysis of 587 of the donors. The classifier was reported to diagnose cytomegalovirus status with high specificity and sensitivity in both the original cohort and the validation cohort. Compared with equally common non-associated chains, HLA-associated TCR beta chains in a later analysis were more clonally expanded and had lower generation probabilities. According to a later analysis, TCR association rates differed among HLA loci, with DRB1 alleles showing the most associated TCRs and HLA-C alleles showing the fewest. Roughly uniform sequencing depth across donors was assumed in presence/absence analyses, although this assumption may not hold. The authors suggested that the approach could potentially be generalized to other disease states and immunological phenotypes. Most TCR sequences were seen in very few donors, while some public TCRs were found in many individuals. The cohort was sequenced for TCR beta chains only, and without alpha or paired-chain data the features that could be detected were limited. V-gene and J-gene trimming of TCR beta chains was associated with a missense DCLRE1C variant in a later genetic analysis, and the association was replicated in an independent cohort.

This clone was counted a few times. Its specific antigen is unknown. Per-base qualities were not stored, and no clone one base away is much larger. The cohort was made up of under 800 healthy bone marrow donors. At the time of sampling, every cohort member was nominally healthy, though immune exposures that went unrecorded were likely present. The donor tested CMV seronegative and was one of the 352 seronegative cohort members. A peripheral blood sample was collected from each donor, and TCR beta sequencing was performed on peripheral blood mononuclear cells. The Qiagen DNeasy Blood Extraction Kit was used to extract genomic DNA from the blood cell samples. Receptor amplification or capture employed the immunoSEQ multiplex PCR assay. For the multiplex PCR, a mixture combining 60 forward primers for TCR Vbeta segments and 13 reverse primers for TCR Jbeta segments was used. A multiplex PCR assay on genomic DNA amplified the CDR3 region of rearranged TCR beta genes. The Illumina HiSeq System was used to sequence the amplified TCR beta libraries as 87-base-pair reads. The paper's processing steps were these. A later analysis tallied 70 million to 100 million unique TCR beta chains across the 666 repertoires, and approximately 9.9 million of those chains were shared by two or more donors. Raw reads were error-corrected and collapsed into unique sequences with a nearest-neighbor algorithm that merged closely related sequences to remove PCR and sequencing errors. Alignment of CDR3 sequences to IMGT reference sequences was used to assign V, D and J gene segments. Each retained sequence needed at least a six-nucleotide match to both a V gene segment and a J gene segment. A rearrangement was called productive if the CDR3 had no stop codons and remained in frame with V and J, and every other rearrangement was called non-productive. Following IMGT convention, CDR3 was defined as the stretch from the second conserved V-encoded cysteine to the conserved J-encoded phenylalanine. The earlier analysis of approximately 590 of the donors excluded any sequence lacking an unambiguous match to a single V gene segment. In an earlier analysis of roughly 600 of the donors, a V segment was called functional when productive rearrangements were above 56.7%, and segregating when the standard deviation between donors exceeded 5%. A statistical classification framework was developed to diagnose cytomegalovirus status using the catalog of TCR beta chain sequences. In a later analysis, V and J genes were assigned by comparing TCR nucleotide sequences against IMGT/GENE-DB human TR gene sequences. A later analysis assigned CDR3 sequences and most-parsimonious VDJ recombination scenarios with the TCRdist pipeline. A later analysis defined each TCR beta chain by its CDR3 amino acid sequence plus V-gene family, and excluded reads lacking a unique V-gene family. As a way to deal with suspected cross-contamination and a sequencing artifact, a later analysis dropped roughly 600 nucleotide sequences that were highly shared and had low generation probability. In a later analysis, a clonal expansion index was calculated for each public chain from normalized within-repertoire ranks of inferred template counts. In a later analysis, generation probabilities were computed with a VDJ recombination model fitted to out-of-frame rearrangements, and the resulting probabilities were checked against IGoR. Hypergeometric tests were used in a later analysis to score TCR-TCR, TCR-HLA and TCR-CMV co-occurrence, with a repertoire-size bias correction applied to the TCR pairs. False discovery rates were estimated in a later analysis by permuting HLA or CMV assignments 20 times. A later analysis grouped co-occurring TCRs with DBSCAN, adding TCRdist sequence similarity when clustering within HLA-allele-positive subsets. Repertoires with fewer than 30,000 or more than 120,000 public chains, plus five repertoires with anomalous nucleotide sharing, were excluded from co-occurrence clustering. TCRdb retrieved this table from immuneACCESS and kept in-frame rearrangements only. Not all clones are present; in checked studies, unresolved V genes account for under half, and no reason is known for the remainder. The DNA gave D and trimming, while V, J and clone size come from that table. The sample includes 140,000 to 150,000 clones, with around a tenth observed a single time. Approximately 1.9% of the sample comes from the top ten.

The germline V gene yields LGHNA for CDR1 and YNFKEQ for CDR2. The CDR3 measures 19 amino acids from cysteine to phenylalanine. Only the CDR3 DNA is retained, 57 bases long and in frame from the first base. Trimming takes 4 bases off V and 3 bases off J; junction bases not matched to a gene: 16. The sequencing sample was made of PBMCs. Recombination connected TRBV4-2 to TRBJ2-7; 12 central nucleotides agree with TRBD2. The TCR sequence derives from a man aged 45 to 65 in good health and CMV-seronegative. CDR3 sequence: CASSRQGGTTSGGNYEQYF. The nucleotides read TGTGCCAGCAGCCGGCAGGGCGGCACCACTAGCGGGGGGAACTACGAGCAGTACTTC.